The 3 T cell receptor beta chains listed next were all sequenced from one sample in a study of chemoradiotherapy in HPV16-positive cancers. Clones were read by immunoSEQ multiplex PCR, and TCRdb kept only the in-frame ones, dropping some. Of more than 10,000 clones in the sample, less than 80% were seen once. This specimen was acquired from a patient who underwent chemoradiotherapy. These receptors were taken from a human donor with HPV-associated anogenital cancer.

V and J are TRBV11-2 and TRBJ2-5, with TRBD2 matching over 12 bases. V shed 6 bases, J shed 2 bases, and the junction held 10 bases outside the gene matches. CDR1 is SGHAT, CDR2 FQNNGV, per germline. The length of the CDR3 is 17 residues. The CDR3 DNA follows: TGTGCCAGCAGAAGACTAGCGGGAGTTGGCCGGCAAGAGACCCAGTACTTC. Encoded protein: CASRRLAGVGRQETQYF.

The CDR3 spells CAWSVLAGDTGELFF. CDR3 bases: TGTGCCTGGAGTGTACTAGCGGGAGACACCGGGGAGCTGTTTTTT. The rearrangement uses TRBV30 and TRBJ2-2; the match to TRBD2 covers 11 bases. The CDR3 loop spans 15 amino acids. The junction had 0 bases not matched to a gene; V was cut back by 0 bases and J by 3 bases. Germline CDR1 reads GTSNPN; CDR2 reads SVGIG (reference sequence).

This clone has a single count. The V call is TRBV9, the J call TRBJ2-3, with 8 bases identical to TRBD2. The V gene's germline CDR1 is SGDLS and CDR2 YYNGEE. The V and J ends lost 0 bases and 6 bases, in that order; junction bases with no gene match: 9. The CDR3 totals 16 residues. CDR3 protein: CASSVESGSGVDTQYF. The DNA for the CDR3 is TGTGCCAGCAGCGTAGAAAGCGGGAGCGGCGTGGATACGCAGTATTTT.